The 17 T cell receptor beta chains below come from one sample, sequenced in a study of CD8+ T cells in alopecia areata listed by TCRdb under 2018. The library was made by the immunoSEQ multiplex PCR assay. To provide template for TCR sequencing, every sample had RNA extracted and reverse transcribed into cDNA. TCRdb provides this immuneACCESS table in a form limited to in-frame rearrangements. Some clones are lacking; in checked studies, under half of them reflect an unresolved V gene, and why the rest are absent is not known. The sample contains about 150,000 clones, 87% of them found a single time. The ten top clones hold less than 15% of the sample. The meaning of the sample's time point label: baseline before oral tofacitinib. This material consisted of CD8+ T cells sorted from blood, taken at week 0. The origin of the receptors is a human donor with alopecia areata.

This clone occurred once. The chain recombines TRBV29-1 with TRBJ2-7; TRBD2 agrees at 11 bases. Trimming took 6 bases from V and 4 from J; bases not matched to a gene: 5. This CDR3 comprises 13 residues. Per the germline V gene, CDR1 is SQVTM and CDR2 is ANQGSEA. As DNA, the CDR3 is TGCAGCGTAAGACTAGCGGGGTCTTACGAGCAGTACTTC. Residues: CSVRLAGSYEQYF.

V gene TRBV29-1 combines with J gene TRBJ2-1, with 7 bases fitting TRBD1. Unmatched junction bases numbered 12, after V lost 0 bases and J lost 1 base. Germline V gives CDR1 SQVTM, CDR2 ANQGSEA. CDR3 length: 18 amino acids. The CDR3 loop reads CSVEDKTYRGFSYNEQFF. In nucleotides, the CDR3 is TGCAGCGTTGAAGACAAGACCTACAGGGGTTTTTCCTACAATGAGCAGTTCTTC.

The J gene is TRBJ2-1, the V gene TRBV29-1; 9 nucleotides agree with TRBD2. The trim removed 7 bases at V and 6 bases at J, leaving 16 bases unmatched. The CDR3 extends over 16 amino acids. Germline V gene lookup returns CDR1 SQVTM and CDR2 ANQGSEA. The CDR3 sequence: CSAATILAGQGNEQFF. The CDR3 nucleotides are TGCAGCGCAGCAACCATTCTAGCGGGACAAGGCAATGAGCAGTTCTTC.

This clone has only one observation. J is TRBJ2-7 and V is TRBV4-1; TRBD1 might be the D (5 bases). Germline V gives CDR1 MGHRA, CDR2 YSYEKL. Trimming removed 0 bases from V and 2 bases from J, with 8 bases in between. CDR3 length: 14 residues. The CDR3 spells CASSQDRAAYEQYF. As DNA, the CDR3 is TGCGCCAGCAGCCAAGACAGGGCAGCCTACGAGCAGTACTTC.

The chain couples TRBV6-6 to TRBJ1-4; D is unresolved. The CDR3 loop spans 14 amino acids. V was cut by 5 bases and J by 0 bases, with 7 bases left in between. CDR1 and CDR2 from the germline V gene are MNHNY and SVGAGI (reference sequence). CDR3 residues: CASSPVSTNEKLFF. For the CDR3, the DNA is TGTGCCAGCAGTCCGGTCTCAACTAATGAAAAACTGTTTTTT.

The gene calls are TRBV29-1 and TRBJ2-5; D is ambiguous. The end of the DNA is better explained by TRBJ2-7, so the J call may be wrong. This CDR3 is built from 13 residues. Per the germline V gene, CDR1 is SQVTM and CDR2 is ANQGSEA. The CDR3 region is CSVVQALSYEQYF. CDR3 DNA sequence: TGCAGCGTTGTGCAGGCCCTGAGCTACGAGCAGTACTTC.

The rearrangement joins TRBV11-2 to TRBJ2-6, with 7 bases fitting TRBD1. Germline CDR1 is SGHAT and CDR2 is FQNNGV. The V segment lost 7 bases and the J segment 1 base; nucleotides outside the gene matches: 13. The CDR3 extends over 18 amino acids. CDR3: CASTLPQDRVSGANVLTF. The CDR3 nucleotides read TGTGCCAGCACCTTGCCCCAAGACAGGGTGTCTGGGGCCAACGTCCTGACTTTC.

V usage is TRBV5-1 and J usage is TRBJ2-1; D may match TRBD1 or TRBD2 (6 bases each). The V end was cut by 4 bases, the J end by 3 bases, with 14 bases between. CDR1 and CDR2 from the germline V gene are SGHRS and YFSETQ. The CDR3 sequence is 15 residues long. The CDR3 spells CASSPGEGGYNEQFF. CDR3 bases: TGCGCCAGCAGCCCGGGGGAAGGGGGCTACAATGAGCAGTTCTTC.

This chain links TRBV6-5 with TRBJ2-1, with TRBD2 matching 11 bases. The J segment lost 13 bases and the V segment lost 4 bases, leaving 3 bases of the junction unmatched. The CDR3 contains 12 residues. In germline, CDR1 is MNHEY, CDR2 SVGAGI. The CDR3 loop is CASSSTSGDQFF. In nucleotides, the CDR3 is TGTGCCAGCAGTTCGACTAGCGGGGATCAGTTCTTC.

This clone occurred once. CDR3 sequence: CASSPTDRANIQYF. The CDR3 coding sequence is TGTGCCAGCTCACCAACGGACAGGGCAAACATTCAGTACTTC. The chain couples TRBV18 to TRBJ2-4; 8 bases line up with TRBD1. CDR1 and CDR2 from the germline V gene are KGHSH and LQKENI. Trimming took 2 bases from V and 6 from J; bases not matched to a gene: 3. The CDR3 extends over 14 amino acids.

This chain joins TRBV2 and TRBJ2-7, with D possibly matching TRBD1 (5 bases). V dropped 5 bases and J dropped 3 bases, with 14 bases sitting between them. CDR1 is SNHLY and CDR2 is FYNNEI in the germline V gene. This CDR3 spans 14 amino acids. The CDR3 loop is CASSSDSANYEQYF. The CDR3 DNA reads TGTGCCAGCAGTAGCGACAGTGCTAACTACGAGCAGTACTTC.

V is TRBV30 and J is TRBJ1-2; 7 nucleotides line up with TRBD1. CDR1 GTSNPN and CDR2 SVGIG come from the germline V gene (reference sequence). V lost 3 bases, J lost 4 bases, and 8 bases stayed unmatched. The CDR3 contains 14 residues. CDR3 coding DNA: TGTGCCTGGAGACGAACAGGGGTGGTCTATGGCTACACCTTC. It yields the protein CAWRRTGVVYGYTF. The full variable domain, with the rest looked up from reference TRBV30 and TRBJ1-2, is SQTIHQWPATLVQPVGSPLSLECTVEGTSNPNLYWYRQAAGRGLQLLFYSVGIGQISSEVPQNLSASRPQDRQFILSSKKLLLSDSGFYLCAWRRTGVVYGYTFGSGTRLTVV.

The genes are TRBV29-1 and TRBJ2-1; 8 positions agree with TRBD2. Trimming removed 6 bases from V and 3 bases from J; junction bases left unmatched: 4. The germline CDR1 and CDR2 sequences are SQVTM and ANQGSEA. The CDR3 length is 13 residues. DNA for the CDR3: TGCAGCGTGAAGCGGGGGAACTACAATGAGCAGTTCTTC. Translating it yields CSVKRGNYNEQFF.

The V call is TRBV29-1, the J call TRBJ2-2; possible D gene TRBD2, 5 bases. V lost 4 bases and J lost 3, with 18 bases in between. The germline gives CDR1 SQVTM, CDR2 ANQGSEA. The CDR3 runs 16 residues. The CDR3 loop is CSVVFGPTGDTGELFF. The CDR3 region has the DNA TGCAGCGTTGTATTCGGGCCTACCGGGGACACCGGGGAGCTGTTTTTT.

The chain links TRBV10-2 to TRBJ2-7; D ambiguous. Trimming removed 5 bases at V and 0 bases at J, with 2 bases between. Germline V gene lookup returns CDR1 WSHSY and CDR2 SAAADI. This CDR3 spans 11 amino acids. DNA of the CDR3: TGCGCCAGCAGTATCTCCTACGAGCAGTACTTC. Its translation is CASSISYEQYF.

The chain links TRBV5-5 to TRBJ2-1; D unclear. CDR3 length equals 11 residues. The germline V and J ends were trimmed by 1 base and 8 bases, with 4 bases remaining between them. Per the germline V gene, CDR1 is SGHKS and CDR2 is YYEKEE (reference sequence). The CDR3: CASSLSHEQFF. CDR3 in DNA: TGTGCCAGCAGCTTGTCCCATGAGCAGTTCTTC.

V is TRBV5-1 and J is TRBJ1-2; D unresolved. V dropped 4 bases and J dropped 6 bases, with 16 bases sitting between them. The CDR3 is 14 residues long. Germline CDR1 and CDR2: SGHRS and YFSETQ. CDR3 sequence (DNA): TGCGCCAGCAGCGCAAGGAGTCCCGTCGATGGCTACACCTTC. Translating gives CASSARSPVDGYTF.